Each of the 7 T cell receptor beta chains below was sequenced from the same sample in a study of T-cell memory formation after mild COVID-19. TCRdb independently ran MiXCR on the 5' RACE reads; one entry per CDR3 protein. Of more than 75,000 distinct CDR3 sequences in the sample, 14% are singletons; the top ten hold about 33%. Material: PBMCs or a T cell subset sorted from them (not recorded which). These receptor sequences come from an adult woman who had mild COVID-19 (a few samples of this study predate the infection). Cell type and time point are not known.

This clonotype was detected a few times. CDR3 nucleotides: TGTGCCAGCAGCTTTCACACCACGAACACCGGGGAGCTGTTTTTT. Protein product: CASSFHTTNTGELFF. This chain links TRBV7-8 with TRBJ2-2, with no clear D. The V end lost 3 bases, the J end lost 0 bases, and 8 bases lay between the germline ends. This CDR3 region has 15 residues. Germline V CDR1 and CDR2: SGHVS, FQNEAQ.

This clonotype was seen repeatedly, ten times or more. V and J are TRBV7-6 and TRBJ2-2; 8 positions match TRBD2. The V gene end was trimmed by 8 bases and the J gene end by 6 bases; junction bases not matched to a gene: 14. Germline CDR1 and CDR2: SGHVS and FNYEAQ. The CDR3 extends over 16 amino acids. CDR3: CASGGSLGLGAGELFF. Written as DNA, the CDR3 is TGTGCCAGCGGAGGATCTTTGGGACTAGGGGCCGGGGAGCTGTTTTTT.

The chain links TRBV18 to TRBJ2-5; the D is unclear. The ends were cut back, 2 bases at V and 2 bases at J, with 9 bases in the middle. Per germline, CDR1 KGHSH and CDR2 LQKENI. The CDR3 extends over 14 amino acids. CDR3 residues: CASSPSGVQETQYF. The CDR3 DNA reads TGTGCCAGCTCACCATCGGGCGTTCAAGAGACCCAGTACTTC.

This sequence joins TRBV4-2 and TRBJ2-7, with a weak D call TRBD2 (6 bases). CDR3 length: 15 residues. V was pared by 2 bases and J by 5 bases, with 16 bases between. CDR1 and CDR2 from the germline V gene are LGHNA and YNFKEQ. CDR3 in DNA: TGTGCCAGCAGCCAATTTACTAGCTACTCTAACGAGCAGTACTTC. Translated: CASSQFTSYSNEQYF.

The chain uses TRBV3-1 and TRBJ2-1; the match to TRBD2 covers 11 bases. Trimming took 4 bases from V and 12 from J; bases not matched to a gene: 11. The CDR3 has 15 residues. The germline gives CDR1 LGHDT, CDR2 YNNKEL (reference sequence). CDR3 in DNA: TGTGCCAGCAGCCCCTGGACTAGCGGGTGGGAGGGGCAGTTCTTC. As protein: CASSPWTSGWEGQFF.

The CDR3 spells CSASGTSGQYEQYF. CDR3 bases: TGCAGTGCTAGTGGGACTAGCGGGCAATACGAGCAGTACTTC. V gene TRBV20-1 combines with J gene TRBJ2-7; TRBD2 matches 12 bases. Germline CDR1 and CDR2: DFQATT and SNEGSKA (reference sequence). The CDR3 runs 14 residues. With 3 bases clipped from V and 4 bases from J, the junction kept 4 bases outside the gene matches.

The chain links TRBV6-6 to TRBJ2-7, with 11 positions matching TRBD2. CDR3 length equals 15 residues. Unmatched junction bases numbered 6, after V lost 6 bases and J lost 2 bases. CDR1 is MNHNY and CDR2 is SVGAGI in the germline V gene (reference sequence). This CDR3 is CASSLGLAEAYEQYF. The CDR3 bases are TGTGCCAGCAGCTTGGGACTAGCGGAAGCCTACGAGCAGTACTTC.